This passage covers 30 T cell receptor beta chains from one sample sequenced in a study of regulatory T cells in long-lasting Graves disease. Both iRepertoire HTBI primers and Arm-PCR of CDR3 regions were used to build the TCR beta libraries. TCRdb independently ran MiXCR on the multiplex PCR reads; one entry per CDR3 protein. The sample has fewer than 400,000 distinct CDR3 sequences; about a fifth are singletons. Time point noted: persistent/refractory GD, antithyroid drugs over 5 years with positive TRAb. RNA from PBMCs was the source of the TCR library. Sample: peripheral blood mononuclear cells (PBMCs), taken when the disease was refractory, from a patient treated with antithyroid drugs. These receptors were taken from a female donor with Graves disease.

This clonotype was seen a few times. The chain carries TRBV20-1 and TRBJ2-1, with 9 bases aligning to TRBD2. The CDR3 is 13 amino acids. Germline CDR1 is DFQATT and CDR2 is SNEGSKA (reference sequence). V dropped 5 bases and J dropped 7; count of bases not matched to a gene: 6. Here the CDR3 reads CSAAGTSPNEQFF. In DNA form, the CDR3 reads TGCAGTGCTGCCGGGACTAGCCCAAATGAGCAGTTCTTC.

This clonotype was picked up many times. This chain connects TRBV28 to TRBJ2-2; 9 bases line up with TRBD2. Trimming removed 3 bases from V and 1 base from J; junction bases left unmatched: 6. The CDR3 is 17 amino acids. CDR1 and CDR2 (germline): MDHEN, SYDVKM. CDR3 amino acids: CASSFPRLAVNTGELFF. CDR3 sequence (DNA): TGTGCCAGCAGTTTCCCTAGACTAGCGGTGAACACCGGGGAGCTGTTTTTT.

This clonotype was observed a few times. The chain couples TRBV5-1 to TRBJ1-1; unclear D gene. The germline gives CDR1 SGHRS, CDR2 YFSETQ. With 0 bases removed from V and 5 bases from J, the gap between germline ends came to 17 bases. CDR3 length: 16 amino acids. The CDR3 DNA reads TGCGCCAGCAGCTTGGAAGGGTCCGGGTTGGGAACTGAAGCTTTCTTT. Protein product: CASSLEGSGLGTEAFF.

This clonotype came up many times. The chain combines TRBV7-2 with TRBJ1-1, with TRBD1 identical over 7 bases. CDR1 SGHTA and CDR2 FQGNSA come from the germline V gene. CDR3 length equals 17 residues. Trimming took 1 base from V and 5 from J; bases not matched to a gene: 13. Here the CDR3 reads CASSLVGGGGGRTEAFF. In DNA form, the CDR3 reads TGTGCCAGCAGCTTAGTGGGAGGGGGCGGGGGCCGAACTGAAGCTTTCTTT.

This clonotype was detected many times. The CDR3 coding sequence is TGTGCCAGCAGCAACGACAGGGTTGGGAAGACCCAGTACTTC. It specifies CASSNDRVGKTQYF. This rearrangement joins TRBV27 to TRBJ2-5, with 7 bases that match TRBD1. Germline V CDR1 and CDR2: MNHEY, SMNVEV (reference sequence). The CDR3 consists of 14 residues. V gave up 6 bases and J gave up 6 bases; unmatched junction bases: 10.

The rearrangement joins TRBV2 to TRBJ1-1; D is uncertain. This CDR3 has 13 residues. The V end lost 8 bases, the J end lost 1 base, and 11 bases lay between the germline ends. The germline CDR1 and CDR2 sequences are SNHLY and FYNNEI. The chain's CDR3 is CASGAGRNTEAFF. CDR3 nucleotide sequence: TGTGCCAGCGGTGCGGGGAGGAACACTGAAGCTTTCTTT.

This clonotype showed up just a few times. This chain uses TRBV2 with TRBJ1-3, with a weak D call TRBD1 (6 bases). The CDR3 contains 16 residues. Trimming removed 8 bases from V and 0 bases from J, with 17 bases in between. Germline CDR1 is SNHLY and CDR2 is FYNNEI. CDR3 amino acids: CASSRDRQASGNTIYF. CDR3 coding DNA: TGTGCCAGCTCCCGTGATAGACAGGCCTCTGGAAACACCATATATTTT.

This chain uses TRBV20-1 with TRBJ2-7; 9 bases fit TRBD1. The germline V gene encodes CDR1 DFQATT and CDR2 SNEGSKA (reference sequence). The CDR3 is 13 amino acids. V gave up 7 bases and J gave up 5 bases; unmatched junction bases: 9. In nucleotides, the CDR3 is TGCAGTGTGACCGGGACAGGGACCGACGAGCAGTACTTC. Translation gives CSVTGTGTDEQYF.

This clonotype was picked up many times. The chain carries TRBV27 and TRBJ2-7; possibly TRBD2 for D (6 bases). V was shortened by 5 bases and J by 6 bases, with 14 bases between the two germline ends. Germline loops: CDR1 MNHEY, CDR2 SMNVEV (reference sequence). The CDR3 totals 13 residues. CDR3 bases: TGTGCCAGCAGTAACCCCCGACTAGGCGAGCAGTACTTC. Amino acids: CASSNPRLGEQYF.

Many counts were recorded for this clonotype. J is TRBJ2-7 and V is TRBV6-5, with TRBD2 matching 7 bases. After removal of 2 bases from V and 3 bases from J, the junction contained 19 bases not matched to a gene. Germline CDR1 is MNHEY and CDR2 is SVGAGI. The length of the CDR3 is 19 residues. CDR3 in DNA: TGTGCCAGCAGTTACCCCAGGACGACTGGGACTACCTCCATCTACGAGCAGTACTTC. This sequence encodes CASSYPRTTGTTSIYEQYF.

This clonotype was seen a handful of times. The chain is built from TRBV5-6 and TRBJ2-5; TRBD2 agrees at 14 bases. This CDR3 spans 15 amino acids. V trimming: 4 bases; J trimming: 3 bases; junction bases outside the gene matches: 2. From germline, CDR1 is SGHDT and CDR2 YYEEEE. CDR3 bases: TGTGCCAGCAGCGTGGGACTAGCGGGAGAAGAGACCCAGTACTTC. Encoded protein: CASSVGLAGEETQYF.

The J gene is TRBJ1-5, the V gene TRBV6-5; D perhaps matches TRBD1 (5 bases). With 3 bases removed from V and 4 bases from J, the gap between germline ends came to 10 bases. Germline values: CDR1 MNHEY, CDR2 SVGAGI. There are 14 residues in the CDR3. The CDR3 here is CASSYMGGNQPQHF. CDR3 bases: TGTGCCAGCAGTTATATGGGGGGGAATCAGCCCCAGCATTTT.

This clonotype was counted ten times or more. The chain is built from TRBV12-3 or TRBV12-4 and TRBJ2-7; a possible D gene is TRBD2 (5 bases). Between the trimmed V and J ends, which lost 6 bases and 6 bases, there was a span of 12 bases. This CDR3 is built from 12 residues. CDR3 protein: CASRLREFEQYF. The CDR3 bases are TGTGCCAGCAGATTGAGGGAGTTCGAGCAGTACTTC.

This clonotype was observed at least ten times. V and J are TRBV6-2 or TRBV6-3 and TRBJ2-7; 11 bases agree with TRBD2. Looked up from germline, CDR1 is MNHEY and CDR2 is SVGEGT. Trimming took 2 bases from V and 6 from J; bases not matched to a gene: 6. The CDR3 covers 15 residues. CDR3 sequence reads: CASSYETSGKGEQYF. Written as DNA, the CDR3 is TGTGCCAGCAGTTACGAGACTAGCGGGAAGGGCGAGCAGTACTTC.

V and J are TRBV28 and TRBJ2-3; the D gene is possibly TRBD2 (5 bases). This CDR3 has 14 amino acids. From germline, CDR1 is MDHEN and CDR2 SYDVKM. Trimming took 5 bases from V and 0 from J, leaving 9 bases between them. CDR3 protein: CASSLRTSTDTQYF. Written as DNA, the CDR3 is TGTGCCAGCAGTCTCCGGACTAGCACAGATACGCAGTATTTT.

This clonotype was counted only a few times. The chain carries TRBV7-9 and TRBJ2-7, with D possibly TRBD1 on 6 matching bases. CDR1 and CDR2 from the germline V gene are SEHNR and FQNEAQ (reference sequence). The ends were cut back, 2 bases at V and 4 bases at J, with 9 bases in the middle. The CDR3 contains 13 residues. The CDR3 reads CASSLSGQYEQYF. Here the CDR3 DNA reads TGTGCCAGCAGCTTATCGGGACAATACGAGCAGTACTTC.

Many counts were recorded for this clonotype. The V gene is TRBV20-1, the J gene TRBJ2-7; maybe TRBD2 (5 bases). Per germline, CDR1 DFQATT and CDR2 SNEGSKA (reference sequence). V was clipped by 6 bases and J by 4 bases, with 19 bases between them. The length of the CDR3 is 14 residues. The CDR3 reads CSASIPGTSYEQYF. CDR3 DNA sequence: TGCAGTGCCTCCATCCCGGGAACCTCATACGAGCAGTACTTC.

This clonotype has a handful of counts. The V and J genes are TRBV3-1 and TRBJ2-5, with TRBD2 identical over 13 bases. Per the germline V gene, CDR1 is LGHDT and CDR2 is YNNKEL (reference sequence). The CDR3 covers 19 residues. With V trimmed by 3 bases and J by 1 base, 11 bases remained unmatched. CDR3 region: CASSQIPGLAGFAQETQYF. In DNA form, the CDR3 reads TGTGCCAGCAGCCAGATACCGGGACTAGCGGGATTTGCCCAAGAGACCCAGTACTTC.

Many counts were recorded for this clonotype. This rearrangement joins TRBV30 to TRBJ2-5; the D is unclear. The CDR3 sequence is 11 residues long. The V gene lost 0 bases and the J gene lost 5 bases, with 4 bases spanning the gap. Germline V gene lookup returns CDR1 GTSNPN and CDR2 SVGIG (reference sequence). This CDR3 reads CAWSVMETQYF. The CDR3 DNA sequence: TGTGCCTGGAGTGTAATGGAGACCCAGTACTTC.

This chain uses TRBV6-2 or TRBV6-3 with TRBJ1-2, with unresolved D. CDR1 MNHEY and CDR2 SVGEGT come from the germline V gene. Trimming stripped 0 bases from V and 9 bases from J, with 11 bases between. The CDR3 is 13 residues long. CDR3 loop: CASSYSRYSSYTF. DNA of the CDR3: TGTGCCAGCAGTTACTCCAGGTATTCCAGCTACACCTTC.

This clonotype was recorded at least ten times. This sequence joins TRBV6-5 and TRBJ2-5, with TRBD2 identical over 8 bases. Germline lookup yields CDR1 MNHEY and CDR2 SVGAGI. Trimming removed 2 bases from V and 4 bases from J; junction bases left unmatched: 6. This CDR3 contains 15 residues. CDR3 residues: CASSYLPSGRETQYF. The CDR3, as DNA: TGTGCCAGCAGTTACCTCCCCAGCGGGAGAGAGACCCAGTACTTC.

This clonotype showed up just a few times. The chain has TRBV29-1 and TRBJ2-7; the match to TRBD1 covers 9 bases. Trimming took 6 bases from V and 5 from J; bases not matched to a gene: 5. The CDR3 has 12 amino acids. In germline, CDR1 is SQVTM, CDR2 ANQGSEA. CDR3 amino acids: CSVGQGSNEQYF. The CDR3 bases are TGCAGCGTAGGACAGGGGTCCAACGAGCAGTACTTC.

In its sample, this clonotype was seen many times. This chain connects TRBV7-9 to TRBJ2-7; 7 positions agree with TRBD1. V shed 7 bases and J 1 base; nucleotides not matched to a gene: 7. This CDR3 comprises 14 residues. From germline, CDR1 is SEHNR and CDR2 FQNEAQ (reference sequence). The CDR3 spells CASKPTGPSYEQYF. The CDR3 region has the DNA TGTGCCAGCAAACCGACAGGGCCTTCCTACGAGCAGTACTTC.

CDR3 nucleotide sequence: TGTGCCAGTAGTATAGATTCTAAAAACTATGGCTACACCTTC. Residues: CASSIDSKNYGYTF. The V call is TRBV19, the J call TRBJ1-2; D gene ambiguous. Germline values: CDR1 LNHDA, CDR2 SQIVND (reference sequence). Trimming cost V 0 bases and J 2 bases, with 7 bases left between them. This CDR3 has 14 residues.

J is TRBJ2-7 and V is TRBV30; D unclear. CDR3 length: 14 amino acids. With 0 bases removed from V and 2 bases from J, the gap between germline ends came to 11 bases. Germline loops: CDR1 GTSNPN, CDR2 SVGIG (reference sequence). CDR3 DNA sequence: TGTGCCTGGAGTGTACTCAGCCCTCCCTACGAGCAGTACTTC. Its protein is CAWSVLSPPYEQYF.

The CDR3 region is CASSYSFSRRDTEAFF. The CDR3 DNA reads as TGTGCCAGCAGTTACTCGTTTTCCCGCCGGGACACTGAAGCTTTCTTT. This chain uses TRBV6-5 with TRBJ1-1; D remains ambiguous. V dropped 0 bases and J dropped 3 bases, with 14 bases sitting between them. The CDR3 contains 16 residues. Germline values: CDR1 MNHEY, CDR2 SVGAGI.

This clonotype was seen once. The chain uses TRBV5-5 and TRBJ2-1; 8 bases line up with TRBD1. The CDR3 spans 16 residues. Germline CDR1 is SGHKS and CDR2 is YYEKEE (reference sequence). The V and J ends lost 0 bases and 8 bases, in that order; junction bases with no gene match: 10. CDR3 region: CASSLGLGQGFDEQFF. In DNA, the CDR3 is TGTGCCAGCAGCTTGGGACTCGGACAGGGCTTCGATGAGCAGTTCTTC.

With respect to this clonotype: A much larger clone sits a single nucleotide away, making a read error possible. CDR3 amino acids: CASRTGAYEQYF. CDR3 nucleotide sequence: TGTGCCAGCAGAACAGGGGCTTACGAGCAGTACTTC. The J gene is TRBJ2-7, the V gene TRBV6-5; 7 bases match TRBD1. Germline V CDR1 and CDR2: MNHEY, SVGAGI. The CDR3 loop spans 12 amino acids. The junction had 3 bases not matched to a gene; V was cut back by 6 bases and J by 4 bases.

The rearrangement links TRBV5-6 to TRBJ1-1; 7 nucleotides align to TRBD1. Per the germline V gene, CDR1 is SGHDT and CDR2 is YYEEEE. With V trimmed by 4 bases and J by 6 bases, 6 bases remained unmatched. The CDR3 spans 13 residues. The CDR3 nucleotides are TGTGCCAGCAGCCATAGCGGACAGGCTGAAGCTTTCTTT. This sequence encodes CASSHSGQAEAFF.

This clonotype was recorded many times. V gene TRBV12-3 or TRBV12-4 combines with J gene TRBJ1-1; 7 nucleotides match TRBD1. CDR3 length equals 15 residues. Losses at the gene ends were 6 bases for V and 0 bases for J; bases not matched to a gene: 7. DNA of the CDR3: TGTGCCAGCAGACCCGGGCAGGGGGTGAACACTGAAGCTTTCTTT. Protein product: CASRPGQGVNTEAFF.